This T cell receptor (beta chain) was captured in a study of blood T cells in healthy people across ages. Study-wide results and limits: Diversity estimates from one million T cells were considered underestimates. What prevented conclusive comparison of naive and antigen-experienced cells was that PBMCs were unsorted.

Of note for this clonotype: Its antigen is still unknown.

A second PCR of roughly 7 to 11 cycles used a sample-barcoded 5' primer and a J-beta primer mix. TCRdb independently ran MiXCR on the 5' RACE reads; one entry per CDR3 protein. In the table there are approximately 360,000 distinct CDR3 sequences, approximately 47% of which are singletons. The ends were cut back, 4 bases at V and 0 bases at J, with 10 bases in the middle. This CDR3 has 14 residues. Germline V CDR1 and CDR2: SGHDT, YYEEEE. Donor samples were obtained from healthy Caucasian individuals from Russia, aged 6 to 90. The chain links TRBV5-6 to TRBJ1-1; the D gene is possibly TRBD1 (5 bases). The origin of this receptor is a man aged 60 to 75 in good health. The source material was blood. CDR3 DNA sequence: TGTGCCAGCAGCGTGGGGGGAATGAACACTGAAGCTTTCTTT. Protein sequence: CASSVGGMNTEAFF.